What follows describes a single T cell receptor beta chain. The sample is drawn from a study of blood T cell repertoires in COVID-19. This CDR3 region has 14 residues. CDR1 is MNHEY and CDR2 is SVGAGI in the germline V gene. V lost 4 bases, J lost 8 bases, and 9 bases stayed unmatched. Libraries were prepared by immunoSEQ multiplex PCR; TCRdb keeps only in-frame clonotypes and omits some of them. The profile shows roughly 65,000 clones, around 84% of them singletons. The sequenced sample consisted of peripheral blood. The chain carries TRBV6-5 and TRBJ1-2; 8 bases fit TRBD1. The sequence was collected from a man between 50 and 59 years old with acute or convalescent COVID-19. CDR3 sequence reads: CASSFSGGAGGYTF. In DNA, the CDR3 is TGTGCCAGCAGTTTTTCAGGGGGCGCTGGAGGCTACACCTTC.